Listed below are T cell receptor beta chains from one sample, sequenced in a study of early T cells in non-severe SARS-CoV-2 infection. TCRdb ran MiXCR on the 5' RACE reads and lists one entry per CDR3 protein. The sample holds 90,000 to 120,000 distinct CDR3 sequences, around an eighth seen once. Sequencing was done on a sample of whole blood. The receptors were sampled from an adult who was a healthcare worker with PCR-confirmed SARS-CoV-2 infection or an uninfected control (not recorded which). CDR3s leave out the opening cysteine and the closing phenylalanine or tryptophan. The order of the fields is J gene, V gene, CDR3 protein.

TRBJ2-5 TRBV2 ASTASGGTRETQY
TRBJ2-2 TRBV5-1 ASSLRAGGWPGELF
TRBJ2-5 TRBV6-1 ASSPPDRDWKTQY
TRBJ2-4 TRBV25-1 ASSAGLQNIQY
TRBJ1-2 TRBV20-1 SASPRGQGHYGYT
TRBJ1-6 TRBV12-3/TRBV12-4 ASSLRGGFWDSPLH
TRBJ2-7 TRBV5-1 ASSPSQGSYEQY
TRBJ1-2 TRBV12-3/TRBV12-4 ASSSGVSYGYT
TRBJ1-1 TRBV7-9 ASFSGTGSAEAF
TRBJ2-1 TRBV6-5 ASSYSGGRAVNEQF
TRBJ1-4 TRBV28 ASGLWGATNEKLF
TRBJ2-7 TRBV20-1 SALAGVYEQY
TRBJ2-6 TRBV7-3 ASSPPSVFGANVLT
TRBJ1-4 TRBV7-9 ASSQTGQNEKLF
TRBJ1-1 TRBV3-1 ASSQVRDEAF
TRBJ2-1 TRBV6-5 ASSYRDSLSYNEQF
TRBJ2-3 TRBV7-9 ASSARPGQSTDTQY
TRBJ2-2 TRBV30 AWSHDAPQAGKTGELF
TRBJ1-4 TRBV5-1 ASSRALGEKLF
TRBJ1-5 TRBV5-1 ASSLADQPDPVPQH
TRBJ2-3 TRBV2 ASSESRLAGAQVSTDTQY
TRBJ1-2 TRBV18 ASSPAGLLGYT
TRBJ2-5 TRBV5-4 ASSSIAGGETQY
TRBJ2-1 TRBV9 ARRLLYNEQF
TRBJ2-1 TRBV12-3/TRBV12-4 ASRTSAGGPNEQF
TRBJ1-5 TRBV2 ASRTGGPNQPQH
TRBJ2-7 TRBV12-3/TRBV12-4 ASSSLSEQY
TRBJ2-5 TRBV29-1 SVDAISVGGSKETQY
TRBJ2-1 TRBV2 ASSRTGTGGDEQF
TRBJ2-3 TRBV2 ASRATSGSDTQY
TRBJ1-6 TRBV19 ASSLLGPYSPLH
TRBJ1-6 TRBV20-1 SARDKGTGRSPLH
TRBJ2-5 TRBV27 ASSLSPWTGLETQY
TRBJ2-1 TRBV24-1 ATSAPPGDFYNEQF
TRBJ1-2 TRBV7-8 ASSSVGRQGYT
TRBJ2-7 TRBV3-1 ASSLDPDPYEQY
TRBJ2-7 TRBV27 ASSLSLVRGEQY
TRBJ2-7 TRBV5-6 ASSSPGTGGTEQY
TRBJ2-1 TRBV12-3/TRBV12-4 ASTPGQPYNEQF
TRBJ2-7 TRBV5-6 ASSIVRQGSEQY
TRBJ2-2 TRBV24-1 ATSDPDRGPSTGELF
TRBJ2-4 TRBV3-1 ASSQVSGLVQY
TRBJ1-1 TRBV11-3 ASSLSRPGRTEAF
TRBJ2-1 TRBV7-8 ASSSPSIDEQF
TRBJ1-5 TRBV7-9 ASSRENQPQH
TRBJ2-1 TRBV12-2 ASRLVTGTSTYNEQF
TRBJ2-3 TRBV29-1 SVARGSPTDTQY
TRBJ1-5 TRBV10-3 AISDKTDNQPQH